This entry concerns a single T cell receptor (beta chain). The source of the sample is a study of control samples from healthy donors and cancer patients. This table comes from immunoSEQ multiplex PCR, and its TCRdb copy is limited to in-frame clones, with some not included. The profile shows 200,000 or so clones, 85% to 95% of them singletons. CDR3 size: 12 residues. V gave up 3 bases and J gave up 10 bases, with 9 bases separating them. The sequence was collected from a man aged 45-60 years in good health. The material sequenced was blood. The chain joins TRBV12-3 or TRBV12-4 to TRBJ1-4; D not certain. CDR3 region: CASSLAEGKLFF. The CDR3 nucleotides are TGTGCCAGCAGTTTGGCGGAGGGAAAACTGTTTTTT.